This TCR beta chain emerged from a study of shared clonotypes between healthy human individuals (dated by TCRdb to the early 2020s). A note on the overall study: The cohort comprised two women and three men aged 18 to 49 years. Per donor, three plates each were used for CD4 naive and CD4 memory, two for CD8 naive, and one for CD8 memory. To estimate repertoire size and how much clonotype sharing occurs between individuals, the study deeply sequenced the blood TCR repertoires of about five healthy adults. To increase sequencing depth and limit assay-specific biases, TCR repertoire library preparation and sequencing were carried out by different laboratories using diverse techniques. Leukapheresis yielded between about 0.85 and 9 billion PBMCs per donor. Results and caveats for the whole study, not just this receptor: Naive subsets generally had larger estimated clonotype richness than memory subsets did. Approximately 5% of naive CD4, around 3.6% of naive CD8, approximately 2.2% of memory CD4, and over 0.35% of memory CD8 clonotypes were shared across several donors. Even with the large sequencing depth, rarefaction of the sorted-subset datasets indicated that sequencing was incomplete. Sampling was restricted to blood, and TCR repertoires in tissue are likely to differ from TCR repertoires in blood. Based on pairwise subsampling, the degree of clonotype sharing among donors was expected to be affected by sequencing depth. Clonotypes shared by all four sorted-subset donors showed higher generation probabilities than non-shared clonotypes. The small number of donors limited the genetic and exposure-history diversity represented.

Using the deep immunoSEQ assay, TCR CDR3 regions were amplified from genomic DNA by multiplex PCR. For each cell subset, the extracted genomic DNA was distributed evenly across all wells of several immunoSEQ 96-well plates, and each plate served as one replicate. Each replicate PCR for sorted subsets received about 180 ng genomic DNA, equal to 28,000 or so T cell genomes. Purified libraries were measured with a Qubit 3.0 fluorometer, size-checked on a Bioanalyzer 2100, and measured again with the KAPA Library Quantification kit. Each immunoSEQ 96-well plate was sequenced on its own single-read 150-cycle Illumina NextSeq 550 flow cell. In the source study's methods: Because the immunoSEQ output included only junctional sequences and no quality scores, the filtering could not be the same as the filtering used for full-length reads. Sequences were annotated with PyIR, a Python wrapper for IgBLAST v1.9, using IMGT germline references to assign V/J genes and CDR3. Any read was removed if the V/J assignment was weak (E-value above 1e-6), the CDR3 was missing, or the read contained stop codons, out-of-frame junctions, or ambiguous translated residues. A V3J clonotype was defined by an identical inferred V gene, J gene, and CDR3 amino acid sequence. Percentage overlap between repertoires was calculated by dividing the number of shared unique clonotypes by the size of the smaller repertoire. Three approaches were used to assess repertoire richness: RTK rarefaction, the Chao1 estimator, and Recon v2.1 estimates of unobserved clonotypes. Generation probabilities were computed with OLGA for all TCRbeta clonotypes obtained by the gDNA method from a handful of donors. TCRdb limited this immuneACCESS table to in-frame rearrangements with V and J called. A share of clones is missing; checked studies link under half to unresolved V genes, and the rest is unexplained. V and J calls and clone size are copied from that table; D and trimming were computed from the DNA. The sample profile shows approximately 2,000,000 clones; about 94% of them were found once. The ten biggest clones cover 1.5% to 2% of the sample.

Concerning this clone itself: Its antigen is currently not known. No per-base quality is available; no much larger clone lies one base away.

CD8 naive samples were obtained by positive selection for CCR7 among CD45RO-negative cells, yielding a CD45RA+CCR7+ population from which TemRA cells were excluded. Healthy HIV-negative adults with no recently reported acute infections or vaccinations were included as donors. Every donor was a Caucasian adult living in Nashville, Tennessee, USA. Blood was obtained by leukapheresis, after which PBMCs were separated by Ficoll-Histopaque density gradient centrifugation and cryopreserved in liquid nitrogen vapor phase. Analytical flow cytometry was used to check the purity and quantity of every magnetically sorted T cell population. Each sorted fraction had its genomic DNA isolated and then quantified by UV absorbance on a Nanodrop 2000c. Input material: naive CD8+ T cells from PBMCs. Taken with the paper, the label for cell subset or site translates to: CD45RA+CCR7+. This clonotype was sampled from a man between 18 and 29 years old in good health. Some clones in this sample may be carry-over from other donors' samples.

The CDR3 has the sequence CASSLEIGQSYEQYF. Read as DNA, the sequence is TGTGCCAGCAGTTTAGAGATCGGGCAGAGCTACGAGCAGTACTTC. The chain is made from TRBV28 and TRBJ2-7; the D gene cannot be resolved reliably. Including the terminal cysteine and phenylalanine, the CDR3 comprises 15 residues. The CDR3 DNA has 45 bases and is translated from base 1. V sheds 2 bases and J sheds 3 bases, leaving 14 bases between their ends. CDR1 and CDR2 are read off the germline V gene as MDHEN and SYDVKM.